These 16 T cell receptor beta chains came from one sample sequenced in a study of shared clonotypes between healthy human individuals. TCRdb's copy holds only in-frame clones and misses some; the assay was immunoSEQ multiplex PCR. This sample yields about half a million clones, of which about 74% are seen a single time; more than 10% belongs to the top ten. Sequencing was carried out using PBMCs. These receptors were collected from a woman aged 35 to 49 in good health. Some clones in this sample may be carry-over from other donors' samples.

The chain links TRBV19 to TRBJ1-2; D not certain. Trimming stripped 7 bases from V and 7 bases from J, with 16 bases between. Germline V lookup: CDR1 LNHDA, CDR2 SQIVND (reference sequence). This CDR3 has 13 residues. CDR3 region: CASMRTPHVGYTF. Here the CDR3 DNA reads TGTGCCAGTATGAGGACGCCACACGTTGGCTACACCTTC. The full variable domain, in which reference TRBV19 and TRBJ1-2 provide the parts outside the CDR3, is DGGITQSPKYLFRKEGQNVTLSCEQNLNHDAMYWYRQDPGQGLRLIYYSQIVNDFQKGDIAEGYSVSREKKESFPLTVTSAQKNPTAFYLCASMRTPHVGYTFGSGTRLTVV.

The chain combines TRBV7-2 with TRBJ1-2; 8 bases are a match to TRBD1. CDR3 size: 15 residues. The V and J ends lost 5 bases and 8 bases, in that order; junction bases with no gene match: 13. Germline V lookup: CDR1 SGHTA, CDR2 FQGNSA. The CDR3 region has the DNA TGTGCCAGCAGCACTCGGACAGGGTCCTTCTCAGGCTACACCTTC. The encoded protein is CASSTRTGSFSGYTF.

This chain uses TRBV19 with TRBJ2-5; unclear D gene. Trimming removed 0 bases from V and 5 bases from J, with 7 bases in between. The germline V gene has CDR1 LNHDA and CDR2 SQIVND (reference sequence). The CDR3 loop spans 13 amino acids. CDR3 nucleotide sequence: TGTGCCAGTAGTATAGATGCATTTGAGACCCAGTACTTC. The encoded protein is CASSIDAFETQYF.

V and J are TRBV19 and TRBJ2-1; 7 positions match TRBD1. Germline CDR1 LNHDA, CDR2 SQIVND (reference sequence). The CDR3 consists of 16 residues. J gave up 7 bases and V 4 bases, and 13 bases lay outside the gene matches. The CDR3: CASSSGADRDKNEQFF. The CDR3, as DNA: TGTGCCAGTAGTAGTGGTGCCGACAGGGACAAGAATGAGCAGTTCTTC.

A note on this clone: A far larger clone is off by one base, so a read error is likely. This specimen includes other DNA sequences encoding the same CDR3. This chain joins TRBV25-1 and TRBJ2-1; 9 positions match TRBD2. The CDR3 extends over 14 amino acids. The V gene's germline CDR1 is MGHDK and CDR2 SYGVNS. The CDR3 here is CASSDSGSYNEQFF. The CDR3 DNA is TGTGCCAGCAGTGATAGCGGGAGTTACAACGAGCAGTTCTTC.

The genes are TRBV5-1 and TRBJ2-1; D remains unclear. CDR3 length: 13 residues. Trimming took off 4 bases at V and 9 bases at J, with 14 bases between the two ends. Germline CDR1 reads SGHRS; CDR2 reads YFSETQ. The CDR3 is CASSTDVLGEQFF. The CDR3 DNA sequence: TGCGCCAGCAGCACCGACGTACTTGGTGAGCAGTTCTTC.

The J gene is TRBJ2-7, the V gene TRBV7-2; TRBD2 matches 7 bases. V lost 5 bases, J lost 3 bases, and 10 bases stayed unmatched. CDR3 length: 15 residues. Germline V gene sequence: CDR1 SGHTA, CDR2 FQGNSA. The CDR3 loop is CASSQPAGVGYEQYF. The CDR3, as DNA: TGTGCCAGCAGCCAACCCGCGGGAGTAGGCTACGAGCAGTACTTC.

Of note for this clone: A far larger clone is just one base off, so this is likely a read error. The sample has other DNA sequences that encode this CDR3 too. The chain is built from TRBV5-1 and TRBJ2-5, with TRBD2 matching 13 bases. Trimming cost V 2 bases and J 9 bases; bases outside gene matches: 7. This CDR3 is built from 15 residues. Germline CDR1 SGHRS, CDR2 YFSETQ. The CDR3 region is CASSLGLAGAGAQYF. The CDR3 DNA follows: TGCGCCAGCAGCTTAGGACTAGCGGGGGCCGGGGCCCAGTACTTC.

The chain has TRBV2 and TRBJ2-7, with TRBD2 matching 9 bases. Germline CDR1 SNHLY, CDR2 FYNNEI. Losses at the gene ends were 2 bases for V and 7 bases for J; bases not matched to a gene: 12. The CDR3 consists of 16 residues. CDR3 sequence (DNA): TGTGCCAGCAGTGAACGGGTAGCGGGAGTTCAGAGGGAGCAGTACTTC. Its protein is CASSERVAGVQREQYF.

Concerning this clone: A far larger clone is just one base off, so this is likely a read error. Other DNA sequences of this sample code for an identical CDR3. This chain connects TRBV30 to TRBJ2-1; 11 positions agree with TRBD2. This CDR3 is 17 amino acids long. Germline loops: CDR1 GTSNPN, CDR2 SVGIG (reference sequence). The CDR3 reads CAWSVSPGGLADNEQFF. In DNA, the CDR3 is TGTGCTTGGAGTGTTTCCCCGGGGGGACTAGCGGACAATGAGCAGTTCTTC.

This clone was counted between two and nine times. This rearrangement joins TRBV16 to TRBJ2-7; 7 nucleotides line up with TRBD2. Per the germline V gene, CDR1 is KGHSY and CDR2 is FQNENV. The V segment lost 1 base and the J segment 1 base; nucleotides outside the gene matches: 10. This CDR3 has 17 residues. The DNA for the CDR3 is TGTGCCAGCAGCCAATGGCCAGCGGGAAAAGTTTCCTACGAGCAGTACTTC. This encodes CASSQWPAGKVSYEQYF.

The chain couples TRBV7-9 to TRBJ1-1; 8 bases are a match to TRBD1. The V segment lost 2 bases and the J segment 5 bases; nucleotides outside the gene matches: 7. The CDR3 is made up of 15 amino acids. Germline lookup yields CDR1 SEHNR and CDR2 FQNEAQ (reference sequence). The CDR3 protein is CASSLSSQGATEAFF. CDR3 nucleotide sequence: TGTGCCAGCAGCTTAAGTTCCCAGGGGGCGACTGAAGCTTTCTTT. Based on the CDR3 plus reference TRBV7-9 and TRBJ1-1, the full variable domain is DTGVSQNPRHKITKRGQNVTFRCDPISEHNRLYWYRQTLGQGPEFLTYFQNEAQLEKSRLLSDRFSAERPKGSFSTLEIQRTEQGDSAMYLCASSLSSQGATEAFFGQGTRLTVV.

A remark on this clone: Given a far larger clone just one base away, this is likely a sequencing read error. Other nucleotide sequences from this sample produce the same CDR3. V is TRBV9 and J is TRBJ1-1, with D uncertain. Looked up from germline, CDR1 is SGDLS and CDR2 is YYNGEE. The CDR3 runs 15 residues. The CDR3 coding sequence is TGTGCCAGCAGTGTAGATCCTACAGAGAGCACTGAAGCTTTCTTT. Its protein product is CASSVDPTESTEAFF.

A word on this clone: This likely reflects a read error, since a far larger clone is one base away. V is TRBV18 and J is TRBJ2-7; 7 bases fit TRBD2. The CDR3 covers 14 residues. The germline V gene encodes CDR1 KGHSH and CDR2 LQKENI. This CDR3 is CASSPWEGPYGQYF. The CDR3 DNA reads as TGTGCCAGCTCACCCTGGGAGGGCCCCTACGGGCAGTACTTC.

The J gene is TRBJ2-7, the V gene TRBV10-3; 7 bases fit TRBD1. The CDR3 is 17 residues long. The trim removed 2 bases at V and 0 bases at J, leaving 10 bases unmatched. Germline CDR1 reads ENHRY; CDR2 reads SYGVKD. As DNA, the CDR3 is TGTGCCATCAGTGAGGAGAAGCTACGGGACAGCTCCTACGAGCAGTACTTC. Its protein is CAISEEKLRDSSYEQYF.

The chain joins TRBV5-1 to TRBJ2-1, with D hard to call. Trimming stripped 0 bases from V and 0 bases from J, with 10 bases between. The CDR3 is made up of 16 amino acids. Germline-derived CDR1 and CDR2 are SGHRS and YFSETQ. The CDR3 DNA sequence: TGCGCCAGCAGCTTGGACGGCAGTAGCTCCTACAATGAGCAGTTCTTC. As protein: CASSLDGSSSYNEQFF. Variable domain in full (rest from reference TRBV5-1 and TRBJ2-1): KAGVTQTPRYLIKTRGQQVTLSCSPISGHRSVSWYQQTPGQGLQFLFEYFSETQRNKGNFPGRFSGRQFSNSRSEMNVSTLELGDSALYLCASSLDGSSSYNEQFFGPGTRLTVL.